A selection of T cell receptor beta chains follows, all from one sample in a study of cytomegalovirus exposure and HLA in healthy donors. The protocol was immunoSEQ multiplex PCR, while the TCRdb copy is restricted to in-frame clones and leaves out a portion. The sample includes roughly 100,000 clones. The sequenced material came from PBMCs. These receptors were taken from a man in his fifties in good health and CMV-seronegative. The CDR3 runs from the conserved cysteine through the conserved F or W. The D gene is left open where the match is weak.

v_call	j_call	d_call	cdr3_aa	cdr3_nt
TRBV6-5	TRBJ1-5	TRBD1	CASRGQGLSQPQHF	TGTGCCAGCAGGGGACAGGGGTTATCTCAGCCCCAGCATTTT
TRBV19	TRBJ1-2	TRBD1	CASMGQGADGYTF	TGTGCCAGTATGGGACAGGGGGCTGATGGCTACACCTTC
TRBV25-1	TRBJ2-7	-	CASSDPRRDYEQYF	TGTGCCAGCAGTGACCCCAGGCGCGATTACGAGCAGTACTTC
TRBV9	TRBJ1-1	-	CASSVVPGVKGTEAFF	TGTGCCAGCAGCGTAGTGCCAGGGGTTAAGGGCACTGAAGCTTTCTTT
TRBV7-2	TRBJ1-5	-	CASSLRGNQPQHF	TGTGCCAGCAGCTTACGGGGGAATCAGCCCCAGCATTTT
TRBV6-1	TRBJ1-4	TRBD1	CASSARQGINEKLFF	TGTGCCAGCAGTGCCCGACAGGGGATTAATGAAAAACTGTTTTTT
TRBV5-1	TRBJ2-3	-	CASSLADITDTQYF	TGCGCCAGCAGCTTAGCGGATATCACAGATACGCAGTATTTT
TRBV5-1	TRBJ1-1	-	CASSLVPPGLNTEAFF	TGCGCCAGCAGCTTGGTCCCCCCAGGCCTGAACACTGAAGCTTTCTTT
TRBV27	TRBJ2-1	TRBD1	CASSFGQGVGEQFF	TGTGCCAGCAGTTTTGGACAGGGCGTGGGTGAGCAGTTCTTC
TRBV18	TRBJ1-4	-	CASSVGRSGEKLFF	TGTGCCAGTTCTGTGGGGAGATCGGGTGAAAAACTGTTTTTT
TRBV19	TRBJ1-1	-	CASSIDLGQRNTEAFF	TGTGCCAGTAGTATAGACCTAGGACAGCGAAACACTGAAGCTTTCTTT
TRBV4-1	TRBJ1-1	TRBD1	CASSQDVIGQAW	TGCGCCAGCAGCCAAGATGTCATTGGACAGGCTTGG
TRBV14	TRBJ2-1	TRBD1	CASSQVRQGYNEQFF	TGTGCCAGCAGCCAGGTTAGACAGGGGTACAATGAGCAGTTCTTC
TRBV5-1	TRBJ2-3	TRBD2	CASSLPASGSTDTQYF	TGCGCCAGCAGCTTGCCGGCTAGCGGGAGCACAGATACGCAGTATTTT
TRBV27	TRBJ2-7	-	CASSLFPGGNEQYF	TGTGCCAGCAGTTTATTTCCAGGGGGGAACGAGCAGTACTTC
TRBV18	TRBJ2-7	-	CASSPLGWAGEQYF	TGTGCCAGCTCACCACTTGGTTGGGCGGGGGAGCAGTACTTC
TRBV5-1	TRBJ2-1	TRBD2	CASSYYAGTSSLHEQFF	TGCGCCAGCAGCTACTACGCCGGGACTAGCTCCCTCCATGAGCAGTTCTTC
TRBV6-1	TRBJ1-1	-	CASTDRNTEAFF	TGTGCCAGCACTGACAGGAACACTGAAGCTTTCTTT
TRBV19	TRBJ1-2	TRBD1	CASTRQGSGYGYTF	TGTGCCAGCACTCGACAGGGGAGTGGGTATGGCTACACCTTC
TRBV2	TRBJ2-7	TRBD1	CASSRTGGRTYEQYF	TGTGCCAGCAGTCGAACAGGGGGCCGGACCTACGAGCAGTACTTC
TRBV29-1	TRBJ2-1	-	CSVELPRGHNEQFF	TGCAGCGTTGAACTCCCGCGGGGGCACAATGAGCAGTTCTTC
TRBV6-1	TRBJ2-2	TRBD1	CASSTGGAGTGELFF	TGTGCCAGCAGTACAGGGGGCGCGGGCACCGGGGAGCTGTTTTTT
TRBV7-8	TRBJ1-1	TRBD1	CASSLSTQGVNTEAFF	TGTGCCAGCAGCTTATCAACCCAGGGGGTGAACACTGAAGCTTTCTTT
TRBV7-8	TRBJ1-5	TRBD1	CASSRTGGSNQPQHF	TGTGCCAGCAGCCGAACAGGGGGCAGCAATCAGCCCCAGCATTTT
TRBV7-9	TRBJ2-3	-	CASSSQGSTTDTQYF	TGTGCCAGCAGCAGTCAGGGGTCCACCACAGATACGCAGTATTTT
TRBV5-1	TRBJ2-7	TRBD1	CASSKGQGIAISYEQYF	TGCGCCAGCAGCAAAGGACAGGGCATTGCGATCTCCTACGAGCAGTACTTC
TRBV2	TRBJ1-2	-	CASSVPDTEYGYTF	TGTGCCAGCAGTGTGCCGGACACGGAATATGGCTACACCTTC
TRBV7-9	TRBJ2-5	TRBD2	CASSSPPGGQETQYF	TGTGCCAGCAGCTCCCCGCCGGGAGGCCAAGAGACCCAGTACTTC
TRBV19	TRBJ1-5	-	CASTFSRSNQPQHF	TGTGCCAGTACATTCAGCAGGAGCAATCAGCCCCAGCATTTT
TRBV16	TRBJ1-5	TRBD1	CASSHRTGAGRLGQPQHF	TGTGCCAGCAGCCATAGGACAGGGGCGGGCCGCTTAGGTCAGCCCCAGCATTTT
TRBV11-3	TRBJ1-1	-	CASSLSGGMNTEAFF	TGTGCCAGCAGCTTATCCGGGGGGATGAACACTGAAGCTTTCTTT
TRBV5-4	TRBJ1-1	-	CASSLGRSGDTEAFF	TGTGCCAGCAGCTTGGGGAGGTCCGGGGACACTGAAGCTTTCTTT
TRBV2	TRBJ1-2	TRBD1	CAISYRGLVYGYTF	TGTGCCATCTCATACAGGGGGCTGGTCTATGGCTACACCTTC
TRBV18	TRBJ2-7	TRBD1	CASSPRGQSYEQYF	TGTGCCAGCTCACCTCGGGGACAGAGCTACGAGCAGTACTTC
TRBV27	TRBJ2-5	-	CASSTSFAHIGTQYF	TGTGCCAGCAGCACTAGCTTTGCTCATATCGGGACCCAGTACTTC
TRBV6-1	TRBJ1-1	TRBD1	CASSDLQGGDTEAFF	TGTGCCAGCAGTGATCTTCAGGGGGGCGACACTGAAGCTTTCTTT
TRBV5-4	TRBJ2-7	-	CASSFPGTYEQYF	TGTGCCAGCAGCTTCCCAGGAACCTACGAGCAGTACTTC
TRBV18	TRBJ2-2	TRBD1	CASSPFSDRESGELFF	TGTGCCAGCTCACCATTCTCGGACAGGGAATCCGGGGAGCTGTTTTTT
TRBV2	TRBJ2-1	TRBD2	CASRASGGAYNEQFF	TGTGCCAGCAGGGCTAGCGGGGGGGCCTACAATGAGCAGTTCTTC
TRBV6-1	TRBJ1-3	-	CASSLGSYSGNTIYF	TGTGCCAGCAGTTTGGGCAGTTACTCTGGAAACACCATATATTTT
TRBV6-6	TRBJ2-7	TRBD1	CASTPPQGALYEQYF	TGTGCCAGCACTCCCCCGCAGGGGGCACTCTACGAGCAGTACTTC
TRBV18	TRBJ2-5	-	CASSPLWQDAAGGETQYF	-
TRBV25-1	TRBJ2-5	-	CASSDTGGGKTQYF	TGTGCCAGCAGTGACACAGGGGGGGGCAAGACCCAGTACTTC
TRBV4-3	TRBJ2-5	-	CASSQGDQVETQYF	TGCGCCAGCAGCCAGGGAGATCAGGTCGAGACCCAGTACTTC
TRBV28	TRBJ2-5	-	CASSSFVRETQYF	TGTGCCAGCAGTTCTTTTGTCCGAGAGACCCAGTACTTC
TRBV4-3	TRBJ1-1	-	CASSPLGAPQATEAFF	TGCGCCAGCAGCCCCTTGGGGGCCCCCCAAGCTACTGAAGCTTTCTTT
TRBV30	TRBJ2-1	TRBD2	CALRLAGLVWQFF	TGTGCCTTAAGACTAGCGGGTCTCGTTTGGCAGTTCTTC
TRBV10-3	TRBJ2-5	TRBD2	CAISESLGLAGETQYF	TGTGCCATCAGTGAGTCATTGGGGCTAGCGGGTGAGACCCAGTACTTC
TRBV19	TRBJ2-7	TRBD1	CATSLAAGGSYEQYF	TGTGCCACATCATTGGCGGCAGGGGGATCCTACGAGCAGTACTTC
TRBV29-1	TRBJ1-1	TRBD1	CSAPGQGEVNTEAFF	TGCAGCGCCCCTGGACAGGGAGAGGTGAACACTGAAGCTTTCTTT
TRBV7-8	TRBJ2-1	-	CASSPDLGDEQFF	TGTGCCAGCAGCCCGGATTTGGGCGATGAGCAGTTCTTC
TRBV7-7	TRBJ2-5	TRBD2	CASSLELASGGETQYF	TGTGCTAGCAGCTTAGAGTTGGCTAGCGGGGGTGAGACCCAGTACTTC
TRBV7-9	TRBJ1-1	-	CASSPNGQANTEAFF	TGTGCCAGCAGCCCCAACGGACAAGCCAACACTGAAGCTTTCTTT
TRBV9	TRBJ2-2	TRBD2	CASSVAGGSGGELFF	TGTGCCAGCAGCGTTGCGGGGGGCTCGGGCGGGGAGCTGTTTTTT
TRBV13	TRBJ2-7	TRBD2	CASSLALAGYEQYF	TGTGCCAGCAGCTTAGCCCTAGCGGGTTACGAGCAGTACTTC